A single sample is the source of the 12 T cell receptor beta chains below, sequenced in a study of graft-versus-host responses after intestinal transplantation (dated by TCRdb to the early 2020s). Their target antigens are unknown. The time point label, as the study defines it: cells obtained before transplantation from donor or recipient. The library was built by means of the immunoSEQ multiplex PCR assay. TCRdb mirrors the immuneACCESS table, restricted to in-frame sequences. Some clones are absent from its copies; in checked studies, under half trace to an unresolved V gene, and the reason for the others is unknown. The table for this sample lists some 84,000 clones; approximately 78% of them were counted only once. The ten largest account for around 0.8% of the sample. The starting material was unstimulated CD4+ T cells sorted from spleen or lymph node cells, obtained before intestinal transplant. Receptor source: a human donor who received an intestinal transplant.

The sample holds a few counts of this clone. This sequence joins TRBV28 and TRBJ1-5; weak D call: TRBD1 (6 bases). V lost 5 bases to trimming and J lost 7 bases, with 15 bases between them. This CDR3 spans 14 amino acids. Per the germline V gene, CDR1 is MDHEN and CDR2 is SYDVKM. The CDR3 spells CASSLHRDGQPQHF. Here the CDR3 DNA reads TGTGCCAGCAGTCTCCACAGGGATGGGCAGCCCCAGCATTTT.

This clone appeared once. The chain combines TRBV7-3 with TRBJ2-1; 8 bases agree with TRBD2. Germline values: CDR1 SGHTA, CDR2 FQGTGA. The CDR3 spans 14 residues. The V and J ends lost 5 bases and 6 bases, in that order; junction bases with no gene match: 6. CDR3 in amino acids: CASSAGRAVNEQFF. CDR3 in DNA: TGTGCCAGCAGCGCCGGGAGGGCCGTCAATGAGCAGTTCTTC.

The rearrangement links TRBV5-1 to TRBJ2-7; the D gene is possibly TRBD2 (6 bases). The CDR3 is 15 amino acids. Germline CDR1 reads SGHRS; CDR2 reads YFSETQ. Trimming cost V 0 bases and J 4 bases, with 14 bases left between them. The CDR3, as DNA: TGCGCCAGCAGCTTGGTTACCGCGGCGGGATACGAGCAGTACTTC. It is translated as CASSLVTAAGYEQYF.

The table lists this clone with a few counts. The V call is TRBV6-6, the J call TRBJ2-7, with TRBD1 identical over 10 bases. The length of the CDR3 is 14 residues. Germline assignment: CDR1 MNHNY and CDR2 SVGAGI (reference sequence). With V trimmed by 6 bases and J by 5 bases, 7 bases remained unmatched. CDR3 nucleotides: TGTGCCAGCAGCCAGCAGGGGACAGGGGACGAGCAGTACTTC. This gives the protein CASSQQGTGDEQYF.

The chain joins TRBV5-1 to TRBJ2-2; tentatively, D is TRBD1 (6 bases). CDR1 and CDR2 from the germline V gene are SGHRS and YFSETQ. Deletions cut 3 bases from V and 4 bases from J, with 10 bases between. This CDR3 has 14 residues. The DNA for the CDR3 is TGCGCCAGCAGCTCAGGGGTGTTCACCGGGGAGCTGTTTTTT. This gives the protein CASSSGVFTGELFF.

The rearrangement joins TRBV7-3 to TRBJ2-1, with D unresolved. CDR3 length: 13 residues. CDR1 and CDR2 from the germline V gene are SGHTA and FQGTGA. V lost 2 bases, J lost 5 bases, and 7 bases lay in between. The CDR3 DNA follows: TGTGCCAGCAGCTTATCACAAGACAATGAGCAGTTCTTC. This sequence encodes CASSLSQDNEQFF.

The V gene is TRBV19, the J gene TRBJ2-7; TRBD1 matches 8 bases. J gave up 0 bases and V 5 bases, and 9 bases lay outside the gene matches. This CDR3 is built from 16 residues. CDR1 and CDR2 (germline): LNHDA, SQIVND (reference sequence). The CDR3 DNA is TGTGCCAGTAGTCCCGTACAGGGGGTGGCCTCCTACGAGCAGTACTTC. It codes for CASSPVQGVASYEQYF.

This rearrangement joins TRBV9 to TRBJ1-1; 7 bases are shared with TRBD1. Trimming cost V 4 bases and J 3 bases; bases outside gene matches: 6. There are 14 residues in the CDR3. Germline CDR1 and CDR2: SGDLS and YYNGEE. The CDR3 sequence is CASSSTQGDTEAFF. In DNA form, the CDR3 reads TGTGCCAGCAGCTCGACTCAGGGGGACACTGAAGCTTTCTTT. Complete variable domain (other parts from reference TRBV9 and TRBJ1-1): DSGVTQTPKHLITATGQRVTLRCSPRSGDLSVYWYQQSLDQGLQFLIQYYNGEERAKGNILERFSAQQFPDLHSELNLSSLELGDSALYFCASSSTQGDTEAFFGQGTRLTVV.

The gene calls are TRBV6-5 and TRBJ2-3, with 7 bases aligning to TRBD1. Germline CDR1 reads MNHEY; CDR2 reads SVGAGI. Trimming took 6 bases from V and 1 from J; bases not matched to a gene: 7. CDR3 length equals 15 residues. CDR3 nucleotide sequence: TGTGCCAGCAGCCGACAGGGTGTGGGCACAGATACGCAGTATTTT. The encoded protein is CASSRQGVGTDTQYF.

The genes are TRBV5-5 and TRBJ1-5, with 8 nucleotides matching TRBD1. Germline lookup yields CDR1 SGHKS and CDR2 YYEKEE (reference sequence). Unmatched junction bases numbered 1, after V lost 4 bases and J lost 4 bases. The CDR3 contains 13 residues. CDR3 nucleotides: TGTGCCAGCAGCCGGGACAGGAATCAGCCCCAGCATTTT. It is translated as CASSRDRNQPQHF. Complete variable domain (other parts from reference TRBV5-5 and TRBJ1-5): DAGVTQSPTHLIKTRGQQVTLRCSPISGHKSVSWYQQVLGQGPQFIFQYYEKEERGRGNFPDRFSARQFPNYSSELNVNALLLGDSALYLCASSRDRNQPQHFGDGTRLSIL.

This chain joins TRBV4-2 and TRBJ1-3, with 10 bases lining up with TRBD1. The CDR3 runs to 15 residues. J gave up 6 bases and V 1 base, and 3 bases lay outside the gene matches. Germline assignment: CDR1 LGHNA and CDR2 YNFKEQ. The CDR3 DNA is TGTGCCAGCAGCCAAGCCGGGACAGGGGAAAACACCATATATTTT. It translates to CASSQAGTGENTIYF.

V and J are TRBV9 and TRBJ1-2; 10 bases match TRBD1. This CDR3 is built from 16 residues. The junction had 10 bases not matched to a gene; V was cut back by 4 bases and J by 4 bases. Per the germline V gene, CDR1 is SGDLS and CDR2 is YYNGEE. The CDR3 region has the DNA TGTGCCAGCAGCCCTCTACCGGGACAGGGGTTCTATGGCTACACCTTC. Translation: CASSPLPGQGFYGYTF.